The 12 T cell receptor beta chains below come from one sample, sequenced in a study of T cells in Graves' hyperthyroidism and ophthalmopathy. Amplified regions were TCR beta CDR3 sequences from RNA transcripts. During a first-round RT-PCR of the TCR CDR3, the HTBI primer set was used. TCRdb ran MiXCR on the multiplex PCR reads and lists one entry per CDR3 protein. The sample lists about 640,000 distinct CDR3 sequences, roughly 20% seen once, with 34% in the top ten. Specimen: blood. These receptors were collected from a man aged 30-40 years with Graves' ophthalmopathy.

V is TRBV6-1 and J is TRBJ2-2, with D possibly TRBD1 on 5 matching bases. Between the trimmed V and J ends, which lost 5 bases and 2 bases, there was a span of 12 bases. The CDR3 length is 15 residues. Per germline, CDR1 MNHNS and CDR2 SASEGT. DNA for the CDR3: TGTGCCAGCAGTCGTAGTGGACATAACACCGGGGAGCTGTTTTTT. Its translation is CASSRSGHNTGELFF.

This rearrangement joins TRBV24-1 to TRBJ2-6; TRBD1 matches at 7 bases. The CDR3 totals 17 residues. V lost 3 bases to trimming and J lost 0 bases; unmatched junction nucleotides: 4. Germline V gene lookup returns CDR1 KGHDR and CDR2 SFDVKD. The CDR3, as DNA: TGTGCCACCAGTGATCCGGGACAGCGCTCTGGGGCCAACGTCCTGACTTTC. This sequence encodes CATSDPGQRSGANVLTF.

This clonotype was counted between two and nine times. V usage is TRBV28 and J usage is TRBJ2-3; 9 bases match TRBD2. V lost 4 bases to trimming and J lost 5 bases; unmatched junction nucleotides: 16. The CDR3 extends over 18 amino acids. The germline V gene encodes CDR1 MDHEN and CDR2 SYDVKM. CDR3 DNA: TGTGCCAGCAGTTCCCGAGGGAGGGCTAGCGGGACTCGAGATACGCAGTATTTT. Protein: CASSSRGRASGTRDTQYF.

This clonotype was counted once. The chain recombines TRBV6-2 or TRBV6-3 with TRBJ1-4, with D maybe TRBD1 (5 bases). In germline, CDR1 is MNHEY, CDR2 SVGEGT. This CDR3 contains 14 residues. Trimming took off 0 bases at V and 3 bases at J, with 5 bases between the two ends. This CDR3 is CASSYSGPNEKLFF. The CDR3, as DNA: TGTGCCAGCAGTTACTCGGGGCCTAATGAAAAACTGTTTTTT.

This clonotype turned up a few times. V is TRBV5-6 and J is TRBJ1-6; 7 nucleotides match TRBD1. Trimming removed 0 bases from V and 3 bases from J; junction bases left unmatched: 6. This CDR3 has 17 residues. Germline CDR1 reads SGHDT; CDR2 reads YYEEEE. This chain's CDR3 is CASSLEGANRYNSPLHF. The CDR3 bases are TGTGCCAGCAGCTTGGAGGGGGCCAACCGCTATAATTCACCCCTCCACTTT.

This clonotype has a count of ten or more. The chain recombines TRBV30 with TRBJ1-5, with 9 bases aligning to TRBD1. The V gene's germline CDR1 is GTSNPN and CDR2 SVGIG (reference sequence). J gave up 6 bases and V 3 bases, and 6 bases lay outside the gene matches. The CDR3 totals 14 residues. As DNA, the CDR3 is TGTGCCTGGAGCCCGGGACAGGGAATTCAGCCCCAGCATTTT. Translating gives CAWSPGQGIQPQHF.

This chain connects TRBV5-1 to TRBJ2-4, with unresolved D. In germline, CDR1 is SGHRS, CDR2 YFSETQ. The CDR3 loop spans 14 amino acids. V shed 0 bases and J shed 2 bases, with 6 bases lying between them. This CDR3 is CASSLEVSKNIQYF. CDR3 nucleotides: TGCGCCAGCAGCTTGGAGGTGTCCAAAAACATTCAGTACTTC.

This sequence joins TRBV4-3 and TRBJ2-1; D is uncertain. V gave up 3 bases and J gave up 7 bases, with 10 bases separating them. This CDR3 is 13 amino acids long. Germline-derived CDR1 and CDR2 are LGHNA and YSLEER. CDR3 in amino acids: CASSQDPRNEQFF. The CDR3 DNA reads as TGCGCCAGCAGCCAGGACCCCCGGAATGAGCAGTTCTTC.

This clonotype was recorded a few times. This sequence joins TRBV12-3 or TRBV12-4 and TRBJ2-3, with TRBD1 as a possible D gene (6 bases). The V and J ends lost 0 bases and 1 base respectively, with 11 bases between them. This CDR3 region has 16 residues. For the CDR3, the DNA is TGTGCCAGCAGTTTAGCGCGGACAGCAGGCACAGATACGCAGTATTTT. This sequence encodes CASSLARTAGTDTQYF.

This sequence joins TRBV20-1 and TRBJ2-1, with 8 nucleotides matching TRBD1. CDR1 DFQATT and CDR2 SNEGSKA come from the germline V gene (reference sequence). This CDR3 spans 12 amino acids. V lost 5 bases to trimming and J lost 7 bases; unmatched junction nucleotides: 4. The CDR3 protein is CSAGRGRNEQFF. In nucleotides, the CDR3 is TGCAGTGCTGGCAGGGGGCGGAATGAGCAGTTCTTC.

This clonotype was counted only a few times. The V and J genes are TRBV4-1 and TRBJ1-2; a weak D match, TRBD1 (5 bases). This CDR3 region has 17 residues. Germline V gene lookup returns CDR1 MGHRA and CDR2 YSYEKL. The V end was cut by 3 bases, the J end by 5 bases, with 22 bases between. The CDR3 here is CASSQTIQDPQLYGYTF. In DNA, the CDR3 is TGCGCCAGCAGCCAGACCATACAGGATCCGCAGCTGTATGGCTACACCTTC.

J is TRBJ2-7 and V is TRBV7-8; 11 bases align to TRBD2. Per germline, CDR1 SGHVS and CDR2 FQNEAQ. The CDR3 sequence is 16 residues long. After removal of 1 base from V and 2 bases from J, the junction contained 4 bases not matched to a gene. The CDR3 DNA reads TGTGCCAGCAGCTTAGTGGGTAGCGGGGGGGCCTACGAGCAGTACTTC. Its protein is CASSLVGSGGAYEQYF.